This T cell receptor (beta chain) was observed in a study of blood T cell repertoires in COVID-19. Clones were sequenced by immunoSEQ multiplex PCR, and TCRdb holds only the in-frame ones, with some missing. The table includes hundreds of thousands of clones, nearly 90% detected once. In germline, CDR1 is LNHDA, CDR2 SQIVND (reference sequence). The CDR3 is made up of 19 amino acids. The ends lost 5 bases at V and 2 bases at J; junction bases unmatched: 18. Specimen: peripheral blood. V gene TRBV19 combines with J gene TRBJ2-7, with 10 positions matching TRBD1. This TCR came from a middle-aged woman with COVID-19, enrolled during active disease. The CDR3 protein is CASSSGAGTGDTLPYEQYF. For the CDR3, the DNA is TGTGCCAGTAGTTCCGGGGCAGGGACAGGGGACACCCTTCCCTACGAGCAGTACTTC.